This T cell receptor (beta chain) was found in a study of preoperative IRX-2 immunotherapy in early breast cancer. The assay was immunoSEQ multiplex PCR, and TCRdb's table has in-frame clones only and misses some. The table lists 11,000 or so clones, approximately 79% of them singletons, with 5.5% to 6% in the top ten. Noted treatment: preoperative locoregional IRX-2 cytokine immunotherapy. This receptor was obtained from a human donor with breast cancer. The sequencing here drew on lymph node tissue, taken before IRX-2 immunotherapy.

CDR3 amino acids: CASSYYGQGAEAFF. CDR3 nucleotide sequence: TGTGCCAGCAGTTACTACGGACAGGGCGCTGAAGCTTTCTTT. The chain carries TRBV6-8 and TRBJ1-1; 8 nucleotides match TRBD1. The germline V gene encodes CDR1 MNHGY and CDR2 SAAAGT. The CDR3 contains 14 residues. Trimming took 1 base from V and 6 from J; bases not matched to a gene: 4.